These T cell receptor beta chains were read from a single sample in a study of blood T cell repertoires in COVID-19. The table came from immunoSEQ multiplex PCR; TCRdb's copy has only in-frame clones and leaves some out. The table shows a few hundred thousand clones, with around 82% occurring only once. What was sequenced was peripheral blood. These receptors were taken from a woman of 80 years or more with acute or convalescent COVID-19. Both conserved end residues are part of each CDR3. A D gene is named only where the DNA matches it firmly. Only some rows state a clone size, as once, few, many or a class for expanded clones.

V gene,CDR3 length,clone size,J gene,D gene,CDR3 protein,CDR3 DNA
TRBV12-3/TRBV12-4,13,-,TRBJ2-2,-,CASTRGNTGELFF,TGTGCCAGCACTCGGGGAAACACCGGGGAGCTGTTTTTT
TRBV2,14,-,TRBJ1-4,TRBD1,CASNGQGWDEKLFF,TGTGCCAGCAATGGACAGGGCTGGGATGAAAAACTGTTTTTT
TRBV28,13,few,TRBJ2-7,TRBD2,CASTKWTSGEVDF,TGTGCCAGCACCAAATGGACTAGCGGGGAGGTAGACTTC
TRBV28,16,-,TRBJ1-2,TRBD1,CASSFRTRDRGYGYTF,TGTGCCAGCAGTTTCCGGACTAGGGACAGGGGCTATGGCTACACCTTC
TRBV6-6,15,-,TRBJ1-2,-,CASSYSKRPNYGYTF,TGTGCCAGCAGTTACTCCAAGCGACCGAACTATGGCTACACCTTC
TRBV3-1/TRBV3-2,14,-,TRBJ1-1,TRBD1,CASSQRQGASEAFF,TGTGCCAGCAGCCAAAGACAGGGGGCGTCTGAAGCTTTCTTT
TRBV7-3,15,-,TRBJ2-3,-,CASSSLGTSGDTQYF,TGTGCCAGCAGCTCGCTCGGGACTTCGGGGGATACGCAGTATTTT
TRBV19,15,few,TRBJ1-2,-,CASSSHLDRNYGYTF,TGTGCCAGTAGTAGCCACTTGGACAGAAACTATGGCTACACCTTC
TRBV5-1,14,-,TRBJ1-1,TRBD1,CASSAGTGNTEAFF,TGCGCCAGCAGCGCCGGGACAGGGAACACTGAAGCTTTCTTT
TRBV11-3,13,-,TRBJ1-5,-,CASSLGGDQPQHF,TGTGCCAGCAGCTTAGGGGGAGATCAGCCCCAGCATTTT
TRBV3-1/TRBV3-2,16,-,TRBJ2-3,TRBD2,CASSQGPLAGYYTQYF,TGTGCCAGCAGCCAAGGCCCACTAGCGGGGTACTATACGCAGTATTTT
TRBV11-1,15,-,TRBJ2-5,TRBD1,CASSIQTGVQETQYF,TGTGCCAGCAGCATCCAGACAGGGGTTCAAGAGACCCAGTACTTC
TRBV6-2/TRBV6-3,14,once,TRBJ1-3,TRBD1,CASRYRGSGNTIYF,TGTGCCAGCAGATACAGGGGGTCTGGAAACACCATATATTTT
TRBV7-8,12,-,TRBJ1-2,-,CASSSPRGGYTF,TGTGCCAGCAGCTCCCCCAGGGGTGGCTACACCTTC
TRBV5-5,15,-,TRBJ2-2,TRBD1,CASSEGQGYTGELFF,TGTGCCAGCAGCGAGGGACAGGGCTACACCGGGGAGCTGTTTTTT
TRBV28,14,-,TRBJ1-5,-,CASSFAGNNQPQHF,TGTGCCAGCAGTTTCGCGGGCAATAATCAGCCCCAGCATTTT
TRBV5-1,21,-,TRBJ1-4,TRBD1,CASSLGGFLGTARRANEKLFF,TGCGCCAGCAGCTTGGGAGGGTTTTTGGGGACAGCCCGTCGGGCTAATGAAAAACTGTTTTTT
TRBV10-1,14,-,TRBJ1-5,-,CASSPGGINQPQHF,TGCGCCAGCAGCCCCGGCGGGATCAATCAGCCCCAGCATTTT
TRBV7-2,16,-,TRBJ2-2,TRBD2,CASSFSGGRNTGELFF,TGTGCCAGCAGCTTTAGCGGGGGGAGGAACACCGGGGAGCTGTTTTTT
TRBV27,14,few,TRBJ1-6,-,CASSLPQGNSPLHF,TGTGCCAGCAGTTTACCACAGGGAAATTCACCCCTCCACTTT
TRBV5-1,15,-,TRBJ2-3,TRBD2,CASSFSGGTTDTQYF,TGCGCCAGCAGCTTTAGCGGGGGAACCACAGATACGCAGTATTTT
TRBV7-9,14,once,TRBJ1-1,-,CASSLVAVNTEAFF,TGTGCCAGCAGCTTAGTCGCAGTGAACACTGAAGCTTTCTTT
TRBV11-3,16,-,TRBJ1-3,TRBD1,CASSARQGLSGNTIYF,TGTGCCAGCAGCGCCCGACAGGGGTTATCTGGAAACACCATATATTTT
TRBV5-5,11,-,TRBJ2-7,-,CASSFLHEQYF,TGTGCCAGCAGCTTCCTCCACGAGCAGTACTTC
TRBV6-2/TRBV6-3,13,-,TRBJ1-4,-,CASSYETPEKLFF,TGTGCCAGCAGTTACGAGACACCAGAAAAACTGTTTTTT
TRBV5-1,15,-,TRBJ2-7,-,CASSAGGPIGGEQYF,TGCGCCAGCAGCGCCGGGGGGCCTATAGGGGGCGAGCAGTACTTC
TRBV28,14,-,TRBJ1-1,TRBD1,CASPGQGMNTEAFF,TGTGCCTCACCGGGACAGGGGATGAACACTGAAGCTTTCTTT
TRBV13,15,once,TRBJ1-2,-,CASSLGREWNYGYTF,TGTGCCAGCAGCTTAGGGCGGGAGTGGAACTATGGCTACACCTTC
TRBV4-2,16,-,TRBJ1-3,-,CASSQDSASAGNTIYF,TGTGCCAGCAGCCAAGATTCAGCGAGCGCTGGAAACACCATATATTTT
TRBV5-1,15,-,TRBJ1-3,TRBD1,CASTLEGAKGNTIYF,TGCGCCAGCACTCTGGAGGGGGCGAAGGGAAACACCATATATTTT
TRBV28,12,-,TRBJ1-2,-,CASLTAGYGYTF,TGTGCCAGCCTGACGGCGGGTTATGGCTACACCTTC
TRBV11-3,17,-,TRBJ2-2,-,CASSAHLGQTNTGELFF,TGTGCCAGCAGCGCCCATTTGGGGCAGACGAACACCGGGGAGCTGTTTTTT
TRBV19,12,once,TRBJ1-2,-,CASSIDREGYTF,TGTGCCAGTAGTATAGATCGAGAAGGCTACACCTTC
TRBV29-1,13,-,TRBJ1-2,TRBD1,CSVGAGGNYGYTF,TGCAGCGTTGGAGCAGGGGGTAACTATGGCTACACCTTC
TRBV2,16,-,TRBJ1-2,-,CASSEGRQAGSYGYTF,TGTGCCAGCAGTGAAGGGCGACAGGCTGGGAGCTATGGCTACACCTTC
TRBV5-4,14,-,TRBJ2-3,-,CASSLSGSTDTQYF,TGTGCCAGCAGCTTGTCAGGGTCCACAGATACGCAGTATTTT
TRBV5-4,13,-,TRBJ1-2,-,CASSLRPGEGYTF,TGTGCCAGCAGCTTGCGGCCAGGGGAAGGCTACACCTTC
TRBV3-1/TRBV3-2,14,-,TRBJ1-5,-,CASSGGTRNQPQHF,TGTGCCAGCAGCGGCGGGACTCGAAACCAGCCCCAGCATTTT
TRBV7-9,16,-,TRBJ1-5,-,CASSPGGGYSNQPQHF,TGTGCCAGCAGCCCCGGGGGGGGATATAGCAATCAGCCCCAGCATTTT
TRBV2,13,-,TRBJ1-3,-,CASHRSSGNTIYF,TGTGCCAGTCACAGGAGCTCTGGAAACACCATATATTTT
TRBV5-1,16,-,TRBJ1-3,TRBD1,CASSSGTGDSGNTIYF,TGCGCCAGCAGCTCGGGGACAGGTGATTCTGGAAACACCATATATTTT
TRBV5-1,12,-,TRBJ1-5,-,CASSLVIQPQHF,TGCGCCAGCAGCTTGGTTATTCAGCCCCAGCATTTT
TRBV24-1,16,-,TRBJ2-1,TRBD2,CATSDWGGGATTEQFF,TGTGCCACCAGTGATTGGGGCGGGGGGGCCACCACTGAGCAGTTCTTC
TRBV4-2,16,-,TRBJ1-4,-,CASSQEGTATNEKLFF,TGTGCCAGCAGCCAGGAGGGTACAGCAACTAATGAAAAACTGTTTTTT
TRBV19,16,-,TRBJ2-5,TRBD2,CASRSGSSGGGETQYF,TGTGCCAGTAGATCCGGGTCTAGCGGGGGTGGGGAGACCCAGTACTTC
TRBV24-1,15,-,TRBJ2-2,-,CATSEASKGAGELFF,TGTGCCACCAGTGAAGCGTCGAAGGGGGCCGGGGAGCTGTTTTTT
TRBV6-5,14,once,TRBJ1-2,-,CASRDATAGNGYTF,TGTGCCAGCAGGGACGCGACTGCAGGGAATGGCTACACCTTC
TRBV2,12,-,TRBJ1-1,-,CASSEAFSGAFF,TGTGCCAGCAGTGAAGCCTTTAGCGGGGCTTTCTTT
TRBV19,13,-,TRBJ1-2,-,CASSIQQGYGYTF,TGTGCCAGTAGTATCCAACAGGGCTATGGCTACACCTTC
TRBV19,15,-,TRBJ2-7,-,CASSMGQAPSYEQYF,TGTGCCAGTAGCATGGGGCAGGCCCCCTCCTACGAGCAGTACTTC
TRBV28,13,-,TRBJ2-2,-,CASSDHRSGELFF,TGTGCCAGCAGTGACCACAGATCCGGGGAGCTGTTTTTT
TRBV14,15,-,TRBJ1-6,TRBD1,CASSRWDRVNSPLHF,TGTGCCAGCAGCCGGTGGGACAGGGTGAATTCACCCCTCCACTTT
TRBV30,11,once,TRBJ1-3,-,CAWNSRNTIYF,TGTGCCTGGAACTCTAGGAACACCATATATTTT
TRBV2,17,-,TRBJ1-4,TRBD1,CASSEGQGAFLSDKLFF,TGTGCCAGCAGTGAAGGGCAGGGGGCCTTTTTATCGGACAAACTGTTTTTT
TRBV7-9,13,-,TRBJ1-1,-,CASSLVGVTEAFF,TGTGCCAGCAGCTTAGTCGGGGTCACTGAAGCTTTCTTT
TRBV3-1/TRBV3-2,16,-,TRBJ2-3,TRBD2,CASSPIGTRVSDTQYF,TGTGCCAGCAGCCCTATTGGGACTAGGGTTTCAGATACGCAGTATTTT
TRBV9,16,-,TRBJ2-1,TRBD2,CASSISAGAAYNEQFF,TGTGCCAGCAGCATATCAGCGGGGGCAGCCTACAATGAGCAGTTCTTC
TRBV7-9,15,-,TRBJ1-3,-,CASTEGRVSGNTIYF,TGTGCCAGCACCGAGGGCCGGGTCTCTGGAAACACCATATATTTT
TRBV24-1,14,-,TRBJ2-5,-,CATSDGRPQETQYF,TGTGCCACCAGTGATGGGAGACCCCAAGAGACCCAGTACTTC
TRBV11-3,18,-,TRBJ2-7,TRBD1,CASSHWGQGALDSYEQYF,TGTGCCAGCAGCCATTGGGGGCAGGGGGCCTTAGATTCATACGAGCAGTACTTC